Sequencing of this T cell receptor (beta chain) was carried out in a study of blood T cell repertoires in COVID-19. Study at large: The United States, Italy and Spain provided the acute and convalescent COVID-19 samples.

Seattle cases were enrolled at active infection and followed longitudinally. This CDR3 comprises 15 residues. CDR1 and CDR2 (germline): SGHTS, YDEGEE. Trimming at V came to 4 bases and at J to 7 bases, leaving 11 bases not matched to a gene. In the authors' workflow: Estimation of nucleated cell counts relied on the amplification of reference gene primers. The assay was immunoSEQ multiplex PCR, and TCRdb's table has in-frame clones only and misses some. V, J and clone size derive from that table, while D and trimming were established from the DNA sequence. Seen here are about 240,000 clones, 86% observed once, and the top ten hold roughly 10%.

Sequenced material: peripheral blood. The sequence was collected from a woman in her fifties or sixties with COVID-19, enrolled during active disease. J is TRBJ1-5 and V is TRBV5-8; 7 bases align to TRBD1. CDR3 protein: CASSLKQGRRQPQHF. The CDR3 coding sequence is TGTGCCAGCAGCCTTAAACAGGGGAGAAGGCAGCCCCAGCATTTT. Using reference TRBV5-8 and TRBJ1-5 for the parts outside the CDR3, the full variable domain is EAGVTQSPTHLIKTRGQQATLRCSPISGHTSVYWYQQALGLGLQFLLWYDEGEERNRGNFPPRFSGRQFPNYSSELNVNALELEDSALYLCASSLKQGRRQPQHFGDGTRLSIL.